This T cell receptor beta chain was sequenced for a study of PD-L1 blockade in urothelial cancer (dated by TCRdb to the late 2010s). At the level of the whole study: Every patient began therapy in the mid-2010s and was given atezolizumab 1,200 mg intravenously every 3 weeks. Blood samples were analyzed at two time points: 3 weeks after treatment start (second dose) and 6 weeks after treatment start. Somatic, immune and clinical correlates of response to PD-L1 blockade with atezolizumab in urothelial cancer were the focus of an exploratory multi-omic analysis. About 90% of the roughly 29 patients were identified as males with urothelial cancer of bladder origin, and a prior smoking history was reported by 18 of 29 patients. Patients had an ECOG performance status of 0 or 1 and had received between 0 and 3 prior chemotherapy regimens. Progression-free survival longer than 6 months counted as durable clinical benefit, and TCR features were additionally tested against both progression-free and overall survival. Pretreatment tumor samples, along with matched peripheral blood collected serially before and after atezolizumab treatment, underwent TCR sequencing. Durable clinical benefit was achieved by nine patients and was not achieved by 20 patients. Whole exome sequencing and RNA sequencing of pretreatment tumors were performed alongside TCR sequencing in the same patients. Pretreatment blood TCR-seq was available for twenty-nine patients, at least one posttreatment blood collection was obtained for about 25 patients, and tumor TCR-seq was available for about 25 patients. A median of roughly 140,000 T cells and 80,000 to 100,000 unique TCRs was obtained from blood samples, and a median clonality of around 0.08 was observed. Study-wide findings and limitations: Improved progression-free and overall survival was associated with having pretreatment peripheral blood TCR clonality below the median. Greater expansion of tumor-associated TCR clones in peripheral blood 3 weeks after the start of treatment was observed in patients with durable benefit (n ≈ 22, p = 0.022). Because the sample size was small (n of about 29) and many exploratory analyses were performed, the results are intended to be hypothesis-generating.

To estimate absolute template abundance from read counts, synthetic TCR analog templates were spiked into each PCR. TCRbeta CDR3 regions were amplified from genomic DNA with bias-controlled V and J gene primers using the immunoSEQ assay. Sequencing of rearranged TCRbeta segments was performed at approximately 20X coverage. In the original analysis: Sequencing errors were corrected by clustering, and CDR3s were annotated against IMGT so that V, D and J genes could be assigned. Out-of-frame and stop-codon sequences were excluded, and only productive TCRbeta rearrangements were used in downstream analyses. Clonality was computed as one minus Shannon entropy normalized by the log of the number of unique productive sequences. Fisher's exact test with Benjamini-Hochberg correction, using a cutoff of adjusted p below 0.01, was how clones that differed between time points or between blood and tumor were identified. This is the immuneACCESS table as TCRdb keeps it, with only in-frame sequences that have V and J called. A part of the clones is gone; compared with another copy, unresolved V genes explain less than half, and the rest is unexplained. That table gives V, J and clone size, and the DNA gave D and trimming. Recorded for this sample are tens of thousands of clones; around 89% of them occurred a single time. The ten largest clones take up around 1.5% of the sample.

This specimen's time point label, per the study, means: pretreatment peripheral blood. The cohort included about 27 patients with locally advanced or metastatic urothelial carcinoma who were treated at Memorial Sloan Kettering on a trial protocol. Peripheral blood mononuclear cells were collected pretreatment and during treatment, at between 1 and 8 total time points per patient. The Qiagen DNeasy Blood extraction kit was used to purify genomic DNA from total PBMCs and from tumor samples. PBMCs were collected pretreatment and during treatment, and were isolated and stored as previously described. This clone was recorded only once. Its antigen is currently not known. Base qualities are not provided; no much larger clone lies one nucleotide away. V is reduced by 0 bases and J by 6 bases, leaving a spacing of 14 bases between them. Taken from the germline V gene, the CDR1 and CDR2 loops are MGHDK and SYGVNS. Reading from cysteine to phenylalanine, the CDR3 counts 16 amino acids. Only the CDR3 part of the read is kept: 48 bases, read in frame from the first base.

The input for sequencing was PBMCs, taken around atezolizumab (anti-PD-L1) treatment. This sequence was found in a man aged 55 to 70 with urothelial cancer. The sequence is built from TRBV25-1 and TRBJ2-2; the D segment could be TRBD1, given 6 matching bases. The CDR3 sequence is CASSEYGQGKAGELFF. The sequence in DNA is TGTGCCAGCAGTGAATATGGGCAGGGGAAGGCCGGGGAGCTGTTTTTT.